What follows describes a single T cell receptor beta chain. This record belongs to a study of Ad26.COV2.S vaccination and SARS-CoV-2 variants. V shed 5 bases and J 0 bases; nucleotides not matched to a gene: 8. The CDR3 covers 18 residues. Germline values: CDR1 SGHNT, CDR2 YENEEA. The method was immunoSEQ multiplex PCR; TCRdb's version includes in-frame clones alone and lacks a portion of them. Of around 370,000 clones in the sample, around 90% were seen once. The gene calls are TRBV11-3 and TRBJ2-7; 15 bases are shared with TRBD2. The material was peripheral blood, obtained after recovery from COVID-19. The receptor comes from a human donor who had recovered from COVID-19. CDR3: CASSPGGLAGGISYEQYF. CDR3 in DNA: TGTGCCAGCAGCCCAGGGGGACTAGCGGGGGGTATCTCCTACGAGCAGTACTTC. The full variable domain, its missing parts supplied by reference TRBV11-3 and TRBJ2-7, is EAGVVQSPRYKIIEKKQPVAFWCNPISGHNTLYWYLQNLGQGPELLIRYENEEAVDDSQLPKDRFSAERLKGVDSTLKIQPAELGDSAVYLCASSPGGLAGGISYEQYFGPGTRLTVT.